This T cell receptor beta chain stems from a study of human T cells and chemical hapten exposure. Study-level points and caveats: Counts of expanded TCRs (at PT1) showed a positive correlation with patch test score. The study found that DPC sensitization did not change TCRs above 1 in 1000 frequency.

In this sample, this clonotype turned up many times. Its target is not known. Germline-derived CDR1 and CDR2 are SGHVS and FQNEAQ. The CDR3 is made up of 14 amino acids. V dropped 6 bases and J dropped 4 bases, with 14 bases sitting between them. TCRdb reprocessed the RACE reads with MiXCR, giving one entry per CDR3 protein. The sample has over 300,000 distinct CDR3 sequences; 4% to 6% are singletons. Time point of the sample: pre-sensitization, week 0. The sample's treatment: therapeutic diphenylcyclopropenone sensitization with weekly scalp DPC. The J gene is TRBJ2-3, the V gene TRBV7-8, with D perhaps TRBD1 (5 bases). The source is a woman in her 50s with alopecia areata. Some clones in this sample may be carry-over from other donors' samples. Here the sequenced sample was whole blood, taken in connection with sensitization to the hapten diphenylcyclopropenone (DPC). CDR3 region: CASSPTDPADTQYF. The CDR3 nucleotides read TGTGCCAGCAGTCCGACAGATCCCGCAGATACGCAGTATTTT.